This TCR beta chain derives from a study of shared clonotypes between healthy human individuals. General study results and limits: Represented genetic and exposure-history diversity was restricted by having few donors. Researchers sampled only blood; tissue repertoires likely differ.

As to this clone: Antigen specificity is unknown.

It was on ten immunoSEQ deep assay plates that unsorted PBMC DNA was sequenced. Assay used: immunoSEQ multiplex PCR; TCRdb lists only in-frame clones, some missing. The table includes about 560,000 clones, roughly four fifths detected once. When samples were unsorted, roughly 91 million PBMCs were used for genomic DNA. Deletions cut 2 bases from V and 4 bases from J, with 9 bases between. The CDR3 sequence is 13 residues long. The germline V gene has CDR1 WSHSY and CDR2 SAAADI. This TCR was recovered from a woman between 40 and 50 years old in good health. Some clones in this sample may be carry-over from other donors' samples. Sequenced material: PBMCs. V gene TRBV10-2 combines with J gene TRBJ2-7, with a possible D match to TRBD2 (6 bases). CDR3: CASSEREWYEQYF. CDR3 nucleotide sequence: TGCGCCAGCAGTGAGCGGGAGTGGTACGAGCAGTACTTC.